What follows describes a single T cell receptor (beta chain). This sample was taken from a study of control samples from healthy donors and cancer patients. Assay used: immunoSEQ multiplex PCR; TCRdb lists only in-frame clones, some missing. The table shows 150,000 or so clones, with 90% to 95% occurring only once. The CDR3 is made up of 15 amino acids. The ends were cut back, 0 bases at V and 2 bases at J, with 11 bases in the middle. Germline V gene sequence: CDR1 LGHNA, CDR2 YSLEER. Sequences were obtained from blood. The clonotype originates from a woman aged 55 to 70 in good health. The chain combines TRBV4-3 with TRBJ2-7; tentatively, D is TRBD2 (6 bases). CDR3 coding DNA: TGCGCCAGCAGCCAAGAAGGAGGGGCGGCCTACGAGCAGTACTTC. Translated: CASSQEGGAAYEQYF.